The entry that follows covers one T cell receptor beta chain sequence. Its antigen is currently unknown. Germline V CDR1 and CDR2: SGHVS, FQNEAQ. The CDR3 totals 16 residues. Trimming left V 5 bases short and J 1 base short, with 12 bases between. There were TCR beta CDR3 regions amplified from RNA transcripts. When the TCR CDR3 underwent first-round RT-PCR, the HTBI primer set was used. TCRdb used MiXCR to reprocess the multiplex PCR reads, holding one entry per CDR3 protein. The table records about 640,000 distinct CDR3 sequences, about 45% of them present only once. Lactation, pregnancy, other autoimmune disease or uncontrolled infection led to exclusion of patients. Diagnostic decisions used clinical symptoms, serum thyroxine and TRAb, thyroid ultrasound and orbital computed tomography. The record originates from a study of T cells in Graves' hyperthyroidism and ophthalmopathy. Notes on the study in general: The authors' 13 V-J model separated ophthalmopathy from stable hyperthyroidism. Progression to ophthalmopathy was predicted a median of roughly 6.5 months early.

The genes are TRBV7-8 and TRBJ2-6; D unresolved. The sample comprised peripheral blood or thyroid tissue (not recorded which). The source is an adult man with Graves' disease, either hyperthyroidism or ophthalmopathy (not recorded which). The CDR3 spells CASSQDLGSGANVLTF. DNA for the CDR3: TGTGCCAGCAGCCAAGATTTGGGGTCTGGGGCCAACGTCCTGACTTTC.